The T cell receptor (beta chain) under discussion was sequenced for a study of CD8+CD57+ T cells in acquired aplastic anemia. Study at large: Healthy-donor CD4+ cells averaged roughly 10.8 million reads.

CDR3 and TCR beta VDJ profiling relied on a genomic DNA template. TCRdb used MiXCR to reprocess the reads, holding one entry per CDR3 protein. The data show a few hundred thousand distinct CDR3 sequences, 55% to 70% seen once. V lost 6 bases, J lost 7 bases, and 6 bases lay in between. The CDR3 has 11 amino acids. Germline V gene sequence: CDR1 SNHLY, CDR2 FYNNEI. The study's findings and limits: Common to patients and controls were twenty-nine CD8+ CDR3 sequences.

This clonotype was picked up one time. Its antigen is still unknown. Specimen: sorted CD4+, CD8+, or CD8+CD57+ T cells (not recorded which) from PBMCs. V gene TRBV2 combines with J gene TRBJ2-2, with D possibly being TRBD1 or TRBD2 (5 bases each). This receptor was taken from a human donor in good health, serving as a control. CDR3: CASRGVGELFF. DNA for the CDR3: TGTGCCAGCAGGGGGGTCGGGGAGCTGTTTTTT.